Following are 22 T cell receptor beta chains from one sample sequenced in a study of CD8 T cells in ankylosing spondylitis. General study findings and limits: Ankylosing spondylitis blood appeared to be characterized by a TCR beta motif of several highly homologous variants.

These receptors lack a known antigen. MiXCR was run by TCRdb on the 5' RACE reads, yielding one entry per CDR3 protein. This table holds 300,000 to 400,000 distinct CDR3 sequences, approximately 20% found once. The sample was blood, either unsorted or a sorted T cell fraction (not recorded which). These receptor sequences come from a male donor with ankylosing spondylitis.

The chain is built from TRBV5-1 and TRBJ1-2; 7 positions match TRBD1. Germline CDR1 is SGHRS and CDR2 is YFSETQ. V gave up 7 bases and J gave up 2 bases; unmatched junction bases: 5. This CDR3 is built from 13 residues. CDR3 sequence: CASRDSLNYGYTF. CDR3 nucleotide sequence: TGCGCCAGCCGGGACAGCTTAAACTATGGCTACACCTTC.

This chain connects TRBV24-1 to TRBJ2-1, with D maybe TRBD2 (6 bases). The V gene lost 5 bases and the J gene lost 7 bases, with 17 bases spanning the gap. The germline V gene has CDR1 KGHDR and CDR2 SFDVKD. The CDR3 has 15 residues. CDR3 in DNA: TGTGCCACCAGTGCTGGAGTTTATGGGGGGAATGAGCAGTTCTTC. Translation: CATSAGVYGGNEQFF.

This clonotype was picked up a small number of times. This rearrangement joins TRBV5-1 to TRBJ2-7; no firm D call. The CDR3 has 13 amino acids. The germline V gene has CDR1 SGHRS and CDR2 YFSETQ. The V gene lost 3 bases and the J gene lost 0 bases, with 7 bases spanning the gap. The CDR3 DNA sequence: TGCGCCAGCAGCTCCCGGACCTCCTACGAGCAGTACTTC. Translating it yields CASSSRTSYEQYF.

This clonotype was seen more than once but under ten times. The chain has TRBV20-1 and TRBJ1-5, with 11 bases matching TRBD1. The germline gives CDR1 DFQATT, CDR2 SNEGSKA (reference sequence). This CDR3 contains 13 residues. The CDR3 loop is CSAGQGGLGPQHF. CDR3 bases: TGCAGCGCGGGACAGGGGGGACTTGGGCCCCAGCATTTT.

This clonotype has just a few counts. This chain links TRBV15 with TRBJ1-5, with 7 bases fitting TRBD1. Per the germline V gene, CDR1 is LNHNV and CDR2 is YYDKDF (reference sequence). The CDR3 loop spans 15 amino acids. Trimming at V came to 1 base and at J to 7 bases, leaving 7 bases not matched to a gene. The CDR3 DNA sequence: TGTGCCACCAGCAGAGTGTACAGGGGAGGGCAGCCCCAGCATTTT. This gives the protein CATSRVYRGGQPQHF.

The CDR3 sequence: CAISGDRLLSYEQYF. CDR3 coding DNA: TGTGCCATCAGTGGGGACAGGCTACTCTCCTACGAGCAGTACTTC. This chain joins TRBV10-3 and TRBJ2-7, with 8 bases matching TRBD1. The V and J ends lost 4 bases and 0 bases, in that order; junction bases with no gene match: 5. This CDR3 comprises 15 residues. CDR1 is ENHRY, CDR2 SYGVKD, per germline.

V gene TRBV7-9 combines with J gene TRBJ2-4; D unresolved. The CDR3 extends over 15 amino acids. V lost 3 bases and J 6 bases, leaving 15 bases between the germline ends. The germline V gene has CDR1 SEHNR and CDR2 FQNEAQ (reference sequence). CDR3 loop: CASSLPDLSLNIQYF. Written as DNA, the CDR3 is TGTGCCAGCAGCTTGCCCGACTTGTCCTTAAACATTCAGTACTTC.

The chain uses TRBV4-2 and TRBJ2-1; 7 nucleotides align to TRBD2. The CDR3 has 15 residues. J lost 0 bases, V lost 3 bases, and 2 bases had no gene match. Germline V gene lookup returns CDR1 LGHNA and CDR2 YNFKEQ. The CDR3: CASSQAGASYNEQFF. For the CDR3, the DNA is TGTGCCAGCAGCCAGGCGGGAGCCTCCTACAATGAGCAGTTCTTC.

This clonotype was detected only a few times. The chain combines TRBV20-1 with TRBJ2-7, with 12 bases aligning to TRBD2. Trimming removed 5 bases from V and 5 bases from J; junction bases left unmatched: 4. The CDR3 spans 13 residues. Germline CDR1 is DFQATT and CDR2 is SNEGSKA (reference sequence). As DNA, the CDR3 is TGCAGTGCTGGACTAGCGGGATTGGACGAGCAGTACTTC. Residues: CSAGLAGLDEQYF.

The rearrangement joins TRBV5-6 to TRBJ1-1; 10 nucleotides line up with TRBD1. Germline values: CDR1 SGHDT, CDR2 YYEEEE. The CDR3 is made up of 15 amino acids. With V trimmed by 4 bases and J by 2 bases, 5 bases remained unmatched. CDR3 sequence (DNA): TGTGCCAGCAGCAGCCGGGACAGGGGTAACACTGAAGCTTTCTTT. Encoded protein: CASSSRDRGNTEAFF.

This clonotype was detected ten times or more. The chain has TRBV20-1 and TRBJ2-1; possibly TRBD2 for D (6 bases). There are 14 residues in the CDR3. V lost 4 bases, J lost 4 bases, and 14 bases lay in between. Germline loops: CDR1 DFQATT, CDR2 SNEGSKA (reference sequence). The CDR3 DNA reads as TGCAGTGCTAAGACGGGACTCGGGTACAATGAGCAGTTCTTC. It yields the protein CSAKTGLGYNEQFF.

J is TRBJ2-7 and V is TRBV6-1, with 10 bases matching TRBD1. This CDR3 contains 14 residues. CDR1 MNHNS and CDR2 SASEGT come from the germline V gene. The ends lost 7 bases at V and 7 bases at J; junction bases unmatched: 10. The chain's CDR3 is CASIKDRGLGEQYF. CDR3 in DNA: TGTGCCAGCATCAAAGACAGGGGGCTGGGAGAGCAGTACTTC.

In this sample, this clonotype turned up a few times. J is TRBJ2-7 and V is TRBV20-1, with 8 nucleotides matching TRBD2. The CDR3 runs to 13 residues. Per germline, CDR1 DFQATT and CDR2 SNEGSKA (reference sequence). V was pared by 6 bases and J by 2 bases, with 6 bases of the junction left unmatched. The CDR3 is CSAPSGLTYEQYF. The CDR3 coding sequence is TGCAGTGCACCTAGCGGGTTAACCTACGAGCAGTACTTC.

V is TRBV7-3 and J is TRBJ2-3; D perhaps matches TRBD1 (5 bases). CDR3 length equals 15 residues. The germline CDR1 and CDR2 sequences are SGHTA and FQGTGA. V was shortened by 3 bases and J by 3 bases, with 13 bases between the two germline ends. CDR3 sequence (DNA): TGTGCCAGCAGCTTCCAGGGATACGAGACAGATACGCAGTATTTT. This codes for CASSFQGYETDTQYF.

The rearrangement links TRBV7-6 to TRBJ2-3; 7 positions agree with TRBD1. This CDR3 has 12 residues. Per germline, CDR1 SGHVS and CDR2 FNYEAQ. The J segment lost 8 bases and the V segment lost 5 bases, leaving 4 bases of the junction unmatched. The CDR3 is CASSDRDSTQYF. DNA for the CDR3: TGTGCCAGCAGCGACCGGGACAGTACGCAGTATTTT.

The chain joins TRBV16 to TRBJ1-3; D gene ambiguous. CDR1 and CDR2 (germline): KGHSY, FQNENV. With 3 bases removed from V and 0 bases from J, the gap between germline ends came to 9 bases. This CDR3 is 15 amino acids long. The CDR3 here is CASSHREGSGNTIYF. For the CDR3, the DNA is TGTGCCAGCAGCCACCGGGAGGGCTCTGGAAACACCATATATTTT.

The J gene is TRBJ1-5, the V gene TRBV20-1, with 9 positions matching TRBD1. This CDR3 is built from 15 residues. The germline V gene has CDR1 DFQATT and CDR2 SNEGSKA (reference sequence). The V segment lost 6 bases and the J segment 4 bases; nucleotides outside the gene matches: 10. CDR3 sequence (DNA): TGCAGTGCCCGGAGCGGGGGGACAGGGAATCAGCCCCAGCATTTT. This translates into CSARSGGTGNQPQHF.

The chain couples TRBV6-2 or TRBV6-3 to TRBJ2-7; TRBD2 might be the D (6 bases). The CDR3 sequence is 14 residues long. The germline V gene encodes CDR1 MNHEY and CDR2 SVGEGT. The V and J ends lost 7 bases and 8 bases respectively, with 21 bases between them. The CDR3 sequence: CASTFSGRGIQQYF. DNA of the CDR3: TGTGCCAGCACCTTTAGCGGACGAGGGATACAGCAGTACTTC.

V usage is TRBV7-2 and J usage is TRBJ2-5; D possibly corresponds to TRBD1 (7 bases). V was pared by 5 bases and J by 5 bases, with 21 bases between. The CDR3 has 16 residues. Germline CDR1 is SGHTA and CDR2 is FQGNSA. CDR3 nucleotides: TGTGCCAGCAGCCTCAGATCGGGTGCAGGGGGGGAGACCCAGTACTTC. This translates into CASSLRSGAGGETQYF.

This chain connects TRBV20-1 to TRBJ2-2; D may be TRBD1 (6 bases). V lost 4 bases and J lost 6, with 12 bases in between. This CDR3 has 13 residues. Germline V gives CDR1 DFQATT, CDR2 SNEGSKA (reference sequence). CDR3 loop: CSAKRGSSGELFF. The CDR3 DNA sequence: TGCAGTGCTAAAAGGGGGAGTTCCGGGGAGCTGTTTTTT.

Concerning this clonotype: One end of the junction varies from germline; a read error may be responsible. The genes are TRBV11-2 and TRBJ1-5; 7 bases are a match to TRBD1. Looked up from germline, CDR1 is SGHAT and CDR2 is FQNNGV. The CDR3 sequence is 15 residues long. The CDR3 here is CVSSTDTGGNQPQHF. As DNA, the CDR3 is TGTGTCAGCAGCACCGATACAGGGGGCAATCAGCCCCAGCATTTT.

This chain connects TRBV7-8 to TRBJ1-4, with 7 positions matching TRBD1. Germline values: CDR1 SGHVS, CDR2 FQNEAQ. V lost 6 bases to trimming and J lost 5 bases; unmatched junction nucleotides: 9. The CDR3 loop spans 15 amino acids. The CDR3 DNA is TGTGCCAGCAGTCGAGCGGGACAGCAAAATGAAAAACTGTTTTTT. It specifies CASSRAGQQNEKLFF.